This T cell receptor beta chain originates from a study of identical twins. General study results and limits: Possibly, invariant MAIT and iNKT cells partly confounded zero-insertion analyses.

TCRdb ran MiXCR on the 5' RACE reads and lists one entry per CDR3 protein. The sample lists 1.5 million to 2 million distinct CDR3 sequences, 32% occurring once. V shed 0 bases and J shed 9 bases, with 17 bases lying between them. Looked up from germline, CDR1 is WNHNN and CDR2 is SYGVQD (reference sequence). This CDR3 region has 15 residues. This clonotype was counted only a few times. What it recognizes is unknown. The V gene is TRBV10-1, the J gene TRBJ1-1; tentative D call: TRBD1 (5 bases). This sequence originates from a newborn girl in good health. Material for sequencing was cord blood. As DNA, the CDR3 is TGCGCCAGCAGTGAGTCGGTTCGAAGAGGGACTAAAGCTTTCTTT. As protein: CASSESVRRGTKAFF.